Listed below are T cell receptor beta chains from one sample, sequenced in a study of blood T cell repertoires in COVID-19. Only in-frame clones appear in the TCRdb table, and some are missing; sequencing was by immunoSEQ multiplex PCR. In the table there are roughly 40,000 clones, around 75% of which are singletons. Sequenced input: peripheral blood. These receptors originate from a man older than 75 with acute or convalescent COVID-19. The CDR3 runs from the conserved cysteine through the conserved F or W. A D gene is named only where the DNA matches it firmly. Size tells how often a clone was seen (once, few, many) or the class of an expanded clone, and some rows leave it out.

d_gene,v_gene,abundance,j_gene,CDR3aa,CDR3nt
-,TRBV19,once,TRBJ1-1,CASSDRGRTPEAFF,TGTGCCAGTAGCGACCGGGGGAGGACGCCTGAAGCTTTCTTT
TRBD2,TRBV19,-,TRBJ2-1,CASSGREAIYNEQFF,TGTGCCAGTAGCGGACGGGAGGCAATATACAATGAGCAGTTCTTC
TRBD2,TRBV7-2,-,TRBJ2-1,CASSRTSGSHEQFF,TGTGCCAGCAGCCGGACTAGCGGGAGTCATGAGCAGTTCTTC
-,TRBV3-1/TRBV3-2,-,TRBJ2-3,CASSQNPTAARSTDTQYF,TGTGCCAGCAGCCAAAACCCTACTGCGGCGAGGAGCACAGATACGCAGTATTTT
TRBD1,TRBV9,-,TRBJ2-5,CASSLGTGRETQYF,TGTGCCAGCAGCCTCGGGACAGGTCGGGAGACCCAGTACTTC
-,TRBV28,-,TRBJ1-5,CASIPGWGVGNQPQHF,TGTGCCAGCATCCCTGGGTGGGGGGTCGGCAATCAGCCCCAGCATTTT
-,TRBV6-5,-,TRBJ1-5,CASREAGAGNQPQHF,TGTGCCAGCAGGGAGGCGGGGGCAGGCAATCAGCCCCAGCATTTT
TRBD1,TRBV28,-,TRBJ1-5,CASSSQDRGNQPQHF,TGTGCCAGCAGTTCCCAGGACAGGGGAAATCAGCCCCAGCATTTT
-,TRBV19,-,TRBJ2-7,CASRQFSYEQYF,TGTGCTTCCCGACAGTTTTCCTACGAGCAGTACTTC
-,TRBV12-3/TRBV12-4,-,TRBJ2-3,CASSLAGRDTQYF,TGTGCCAGCAGTTTAGCAGGGAGAGATACGCAGTATTTT
TRBD2,TRBV9,-,TRBJ2-3,CASSGTTSGASTDTQYF,TGTGCCAGCAGCGGCACGACTAGCGGGGCTAGCACAGATACGCAGTATTTT
-,TRBV28,few,TRBJ2-7,CASSTGLLEQYF,TGTGCCAGCAGTACCGGACTCCTCGAGCAGTACTTC
-,TRBV7-3,-,TRBJ2-1,CASSFSGTSRNEQFF,TGTGCCAGCAGCTTTTCCGGGACATCGAGAAATGAGCAGTTCTTC
TRBD2,TRBV5-1,few,TRBJ2-7,CASSPHTGAGEQYF,TGCGCCAGCAGCCCCCATACGGGAGCGGGGGAGCAGTACTTC
-,TRBV13,-,TRBJ2-1,CASSLGGEQFF,TGTGCCAGCAGCTTGGGAGGTGAGCAGTTCTTC
TRBD2,TRBV19,-,TRBJ2-3,CASSISSGRSTDTQYF,TGTGCCAGTAGTATATCTAGCGGGAGATCCACAGATACGCAGTATTTT
-,TRBV11-1,many,TRBJ1-1,CASSLFQGRTEAFF,TGTGCCAGCAGCTTATTTCAGGGAAGGACTGAAGCTTTCTTT
-,TRBV28,-,TRBJ2-7,CASSLAQDFSSYEQYF,TGTGCCAGCAGTTTGGCCCAGGATTTTAGCTCCTACGAGCAGTACTTC
TRBD2,TRBV7-2,-,TRBJ2-2,CASSLSGTNTGELFF,TGTGCCAGCAGCCTTAGCGGGACGAACACCGGGGAGCTGTTTTTT
-,TRBV5-4,few,TRBJ2-2,CASSRRDRYTGELFF,TGTGCCAGCAGCCGGAGGGACCGATACACCGGGGAGCTGTTTTTT
TRBD2,TRBV7-3,-,TRBJ2-2,CASSLGIAGGPNGELFF,TGTGCCAGCAGCTTAGGCATAGCGGGAGGGCCTAACGGGGAGCTGTTTTTT
-,TRBV29-1,-,TRBJ1-1,CGGKSTEAFF,TGCGGGGGGAAGAGCACTGAAGCTTTCTTT
-,TRBV11-2,-,TRBJ1-2,CASSSVRGGGGYTF,TGTGCCAGCAGCTCAGTTAGGGGGGGCGGAGGCTACACCTTC
-,TRBV5-1,-,TRBJ2-5,CASSHQENQYF,TGCGCCAGCAGCCACCAGGAAAACCAGTACTTC
-,TRBV11-2,-,TRBJ2-1,CASSLVRTAKEQFF,TGTGCCAGCAGCTTAGTGAGGACAGCGAAGGAGCAGTTCTTC
-,TRBV6-1,-,TRBJ2-4,CASSEMGLAKNIQYF,TGTGCCAGCAGTGAAATGGGACTAGCCAAAAACATTCAGTACTTC
TRBD2,TRBV29-1,-,TRBJ2-3,CSVGGLAGVSTDTQYF,TGCAGCGTTGGTGGACTAGCGGGAGTTTCCACAGATACGCAGTATTTT